Listed below are T cell receptor beta chains from one sample, sequenced in a study of regulatory T cells in long-lasting Graves disease. TCRdb reanalysed the multiplex PCR reads using MiXCR and keeps one entry per CDR3 protein. Counted here are around 480,000 distinct CDR3 sequences, about a sixth occurring once; the ten biggest clones make up more than 10%. The sample also formed part of further work on T cells in Graves' hyperthyroidism and ophthalmopathy.

The sample here was peripheral blood mononuclear cells (PBMCs), taken at new diagnosis, from a patient treated with antithyroid drugs. The origin of the receptors is a middle-aged man with Graves disease. The CDR3 runs from the conserved cysteine through the conserved F or W. A D gene is named only where the DNA matches it firmly. Size is omitted from some rows. Given values are once, few, many or a class for expanded clones.

j_gene: TRBJ1-1
abundance: many
d_gene: .
v_gene: TRBV12-3/TRBV12-4
CDR3aa: CASSLEGFNTEAFF
CDR3nt: TGTGCCAGCAGTTTAGAGGGGTTCAACACTGAAGCTTTCTTT

j_gene: TRBJ2-1
abundance: .
d_gene: TRBD1
v_gene: TRBV2
CDR3aa: CASSERATGGYNEQFF
CDR3nt: TGTGCCAGCAGTGAAAGGGCGACAGGGGGCTACAATGAGCAGTTCTTC

j_gene: TRBJ1-4
abundance: few
d_gene: .
v_gene: TRBV5-1
CDR3aa: CASSPRGSNEKLFF
CDR3nt: TGCGCCAGCAGCCCCCGGGGATCTAATGAAAAACTGTTTTTT

j_gene: TRBJ2-3
abundance: .
d_gene: .
v_gene: TRBV4-1
CDR3aa: CASSLLPADTQYF
CDR3nt: TGCGCCAGCAGCCTCCTGCCTGCAGATACGCAGTATTTT

j_gene: TRBJ2-7
abundance: few
d_gene: TRBD2
v_gene: TRBV12-3/TRBV12-4
CDR3aa: CASSPTSGLTYEQYF
CDR3nt: TGTGCCAGCAGTCCGACTAGCGGGCTAACATACGAGCAGTACTTC

j_gene: TRBJ1-1
abundance: many
d_gene: .
v_gene: TRBV7-9
CDR3aa: CASTTITVNTEAFF
CDR3nt: TGTGCCAGCACCACCATTACAGTGAACACTGAAGCTTTCTTT

j_gene: TRBJ2-3
abundance: many
d_gene: TRBD1
v_gene: TRBV7-8
CDR3aa: CASSLGDRPPDTQYF
CDR3nt: TGTGCCAGCAGCTTAGGGGACAGGCCCCCAGATACGCAGTATTTT

j_gene: TRBJ1-5
abundance: .
d_gene: .
v_gene: TRBV10-2
CDR3aa: CATEDGGPDQPQHF
CDR3nt: TGCGCCACCGAGGACGGGGGGCCGGATCAGCCCCAGCATTTT

j_gene: TRBJ2-1
abundance: .
d_gene: TRBD2
v_gene: TRBV12-3/TRBV12-4
CDR3aa: CASSLLLAGISYNEQFF
CDR3nt: TGTGCCAGCAGTTTATTACTAGCGGGAATATCCTACAATGAGCAGTTCTTC

j_gene: TRBJ1-1
abundance: many
d_gene: .
v_gene: TRBV9
CDR3aa: CASSPPGRGVDTEAFF
CDR3nt: TGTGCCAGCAGCCCTCCGGGGAGAGGGGTCGACACTGAAGCTTTCTTT

j_gene: TRBJ1-5
abundance: many
d_gene: TRBD1
v_gene: TRBV20-1
CDR3aa: CSASRRTGGNQPQHF
CDR3nt: TGCAGTGCTAGCCGCCGGACAGGGGGTAATCAGCCCCAGCATTTT

j_gene: TRBJ1-5
abundance: many
d_gene: .
v_gene: TRBV6-5
CDR3aa: CASSSLEGSVSNQPQHF
CDR3nt: TGTGCCAGCAGTTCCCTTGAGGGATCGGTTAGCAATCAGCCCCAGCATTTT

j_gene: TRBJ2-1
abundance: .
d_gene: TRBD2
v_gene: TRBV12-3/TRBV12-4
CDR3aa: CASRHDPPGLAGMGAYNEQFF
CDR3nt: TGTGCCAGCAGACATGATCCCCCGGGACTAGCGGGGATGGGGGCCTACAATGAGCAGTTCTTC

j_gene: TRBJ1-2
abundance: few
d_gene: .
v_gene: TRBV27
CDR3aa: CASGRPTANYGYTF
CDR3nt: TGTGCCAGCGGGAGACCGACGGCTAACTATGGCTACACCTTC

j_gene: TRBJ2-7
abundance: .
d_gene: .
v_gene: TRBV6-1
CDR3aa: CVSGQAGHEQYF
CDR3nt: TGTGTCAGCGGACAAGCAGGGCACGAGCAGTACTTC

j_gene: TRBJ1-5
abundance: many
d_gene: .
v_gene: TRBV2
CDR3aa: CASTTFRGAQPQHF
CDR3nt: TGTGCCAGCACTACCTTTCGGGGAGCTCAGCCCCAGCATTTT

j_gene: TRBJ1-4
abundance: many
d_gene: TRBD1
v_gene: TRBV2
CDR3aa: CASNRQGGLTNEKLFF
CDR3nt: TGTGCCAGCAATAGACAGGGGGGATTGACTAATGAAAAACTGTTTTTT